The subject of this entry is one TCR beta chain. This entry is derived from a study of cytotoxic CD8 clonotypes in ibrutinib-treated CLL. TCRdb's copy holds only in-frame clones and misses some; the assay was immunoSEQ multiplex PCR. This table holds about 300,000 clones, approximately 76% found once. The CDR3 spans 16 residues. The germline V gene encodes CDR1 SGDLS and CDR2 YYNGEE. J was trimmed by 6 bases and V by 4 bases; bases with no gene match: 15. The clonotype was recovered from a human donor with chronic lymphocytic leukemia. V usage is TRBV9 and J usage is TRBJ1-1; 7 bases agree with TRBD1. The sample was PBMCs, taken at disease progression, from a patient treated with ibrutinib. The CDR3 sequence is CASSPRQGKGGPEAFF. CDR3 nucleotides: TGTGCCAGCAGCCCGCGACAGGGTAAGGGAGGGCCTGAAGCTTTCTTT.